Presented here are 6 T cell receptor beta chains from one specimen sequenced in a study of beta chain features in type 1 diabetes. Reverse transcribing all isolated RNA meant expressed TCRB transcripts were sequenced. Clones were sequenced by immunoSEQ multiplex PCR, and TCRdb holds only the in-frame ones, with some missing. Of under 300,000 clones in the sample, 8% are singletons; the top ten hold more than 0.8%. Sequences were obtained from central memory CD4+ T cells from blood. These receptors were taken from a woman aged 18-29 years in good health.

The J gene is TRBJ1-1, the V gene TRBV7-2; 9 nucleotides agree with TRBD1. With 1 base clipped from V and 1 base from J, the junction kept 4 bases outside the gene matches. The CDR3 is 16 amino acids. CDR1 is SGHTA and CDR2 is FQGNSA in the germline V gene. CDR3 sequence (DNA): TGTGCCAGCAGCTTAGACAGGGGGCGTCCGAACACTGAAGCTTTCTTT. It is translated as CASSLDRGRPNTEAFF.

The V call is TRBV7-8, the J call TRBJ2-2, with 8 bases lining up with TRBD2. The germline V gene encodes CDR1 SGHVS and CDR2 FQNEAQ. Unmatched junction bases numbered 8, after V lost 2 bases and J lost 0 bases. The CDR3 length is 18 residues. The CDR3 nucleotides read TGTGCCAGCAGCTTAAAAGCGGGAGCACCGCCGAACACCGGGGAGCTGTTTTTT. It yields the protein CASSLKAGAPPNTGELFF.

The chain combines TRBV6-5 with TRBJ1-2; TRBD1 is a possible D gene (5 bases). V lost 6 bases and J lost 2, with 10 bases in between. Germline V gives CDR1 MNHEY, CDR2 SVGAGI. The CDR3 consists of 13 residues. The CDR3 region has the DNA TGTGCCAGCAGGATGGACACAAACTATGGCTACACCTTC. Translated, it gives CASRMDTNYGYTF.

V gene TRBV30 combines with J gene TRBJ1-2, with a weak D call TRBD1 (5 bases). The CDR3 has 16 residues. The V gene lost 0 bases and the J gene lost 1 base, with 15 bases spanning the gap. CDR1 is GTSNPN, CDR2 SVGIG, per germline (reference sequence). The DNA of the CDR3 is TGTGCCTGGAGTGTACTTCGAGGGGCGCGTAACTATGGCTACACCTTC. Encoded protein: CAWSVLRGARNYGYTF.

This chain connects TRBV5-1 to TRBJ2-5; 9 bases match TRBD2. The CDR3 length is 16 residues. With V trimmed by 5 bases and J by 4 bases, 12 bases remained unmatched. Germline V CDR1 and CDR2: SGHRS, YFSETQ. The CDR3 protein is CASSPGLASSGETQYF. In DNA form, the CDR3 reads TGCGCCAGCAGTCCAGGACTAGCGAGCTCTGGAGAGACCCAGTACTTC. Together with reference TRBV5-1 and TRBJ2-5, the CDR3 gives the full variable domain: KAGVTQTPRYLIKTRGQQVTLSCSPISGHRSVSWYQQTPGQGLQFLFEYFSETQRNKGNFPGRFSGRQFSNSRSEMNVSTLELGDSALYLCASSPGLASSGETQYFGPGTRLLVL.

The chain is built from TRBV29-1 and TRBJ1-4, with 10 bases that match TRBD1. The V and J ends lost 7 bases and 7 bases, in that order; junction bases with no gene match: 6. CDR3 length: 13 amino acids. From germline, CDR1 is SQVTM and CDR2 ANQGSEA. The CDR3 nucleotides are TGCAGCGGTCGACAGGGGGCGCGTGAAAAACTGTTTTTT. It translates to CSGRQGAREKLFF. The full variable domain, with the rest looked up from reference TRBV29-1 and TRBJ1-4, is SAVISQKPSRDICQRGTSLTIQCQVDSQVTMMFWYRQQPGQSLTLIATANQGSEATYESGFVIDKFPISRPNLTFSTLTVSNMSPEDSSIYLCSGRQGAREKLFFGSGTQLSVL.